This is a list of T cell receptor beta chains from one sample in a study of T cell repertoires in cytomegalovirus infection. TCRdb analysed the reads with MiXCR anew, one entry per CDR3 protein. The table lists more than 350,000 distinct CDR3 sequences, around 32% of them singletons, with roughly 13% in the top ten. The specimen sequenced was PBMCs. These TCRs come from a human donor in good health (CMV status not recorded). Some clones in this sample may be carry-over from other donors' samples. The CDR3 runs from the conserved cysteine through the conserved F or W. The D gene is left open where the match is weak. Size is stated for part of the rows, as once, few or many counts, or as a class when the clone is expanded.

>TRBD2|TRBJ2-5|TRBV7-6|many
TGTGCCAGCACCGAATGGGGAGGGTTGAAAGAGACCCAGTACTTC
CASTEWGGLKETQYF
>NA|TRBJ2-1|TRBV7-8|NA
TGTGCCAGCAGCTCACCCCTTAATGAGCAGTTCTTC
CASSSPLNEQFF
>TRBD2|TRBJ2-1|TRBV4-1|NA
TGCTCCAGCAGCCAAGAGCCTAGCGGGGGGGCCTGGAATGAGCAGTTCTTC
CSSSQEPSGGAWNEQFF
>TRBD1|TRBJ2-5|TRBV7-2|many
TGTGCCAGCAGCTATCCGGGGACAGGAATGACCCAGTACTTC
CASSYPGTGMTQYF
>TRBD2|TRBJ2-3|TRBV5-5|NA
TGTGCCAGCAGCTTTAACGGGGGGGCCGTAGATACGCAGTATTTT
CASSFNGGAVDTQYF
>NA|TRBJ1-1|TRBV28|few
TGTGCCAGCAGTTCACCCACAAACAGGATAAACACTGAAGCTTTCTTT
CASSSPTNRINTEAFF
>NA|TRBJ2-2|TRBV7-6|NA
TGTGCCAGCAGCCCCCTATCCGGGGAGCTGTTTTTT
CASSPLSGELFF
>NA|TRBJ2-4|TRBV4-3|NA
TGCGCCAGCCGCCAACAGGACAAAAACATGCAGTACTTC
CASRQQDKNMQYF
>NA|TRBJ1-2|TRBV7-2|NA
TGTGCCAGCAGCATACAGGGATATGGCTACACCTTC
CASSIQGYGYTF
>NA|TRBJ2-7|TRBV6-2/TRBV6-3|NA
TGTGCCAGCAGGGAACCGCGGGGCAGGGCCTACGAGCAGTACTTC
CASREPRGRAYEQYF
>TRBD2|TRBJ2-3|TRBV7-6|many
TGTGCCAGCAGCGTCCTAGCGGGGAGCACAGATACGCAGTATTTT
CASSVLAGSTDTQYF
>NA|TRBJ1-5|TRBV20-1|NA
TGCAGTGCCGTTCCTGACAGCAATCAGCCCCAGCATTTT
CSAVPDSNQPQHF
>NA|TRBJ1-1|TRBV7-9|few
TGTGCCAGCAGCTTAGGAGGGAACAGAAACACTGAAGCTTTCTTT
CASSLGGNRNTEAFF
>TRBD1|TRBJ1-2|TRBV7-9|few
TGTGCCAGCGCAGGACAGGACCTCCTCTACTATGGCTACACCTTC
CASAGQDLLYYGYTF
>NA|TRBJ1-3|TRBV2|NA
TGTGCCAGCAGGGCAGAAGGAAACACCATATATTTT
CASRAEGNTIYF
>NA|TRBJ2-2|TRBV3-1|NA
TGTGCCAGCAGCCTCTACAGGACACGATCGAACACCGGGGAGCTGTTTTTT
CASSLYRTRSNTGELFF
>NA|TRBJ1-5|TRBV5-5|few
TGTGCCAGCAGCTTGACAGCTAATAGCAATCAGCCCCAGCATTTT
CASSLTANSNQPQHF
>NA|TRBJ2-3|TRBV12-3/TRBV12-4|many
TGTGCCAGCATTGGAGGAGATACGCAGTATTTT
CASIGGDTQYF
>TRBD1|TRBJ1-1|TRBV5-6|NA
TGTGCCAGCAGCTTGGTTGCAGGGGGCGAAGCTTTCTTT
CASSLVAGGEAFF
>TRBD2|TRBJ2-3|TRBV28|few
TGTGCCAGCAGTTGGCTAGCGGGGAGCACAGATACGCAGTATTTT
CASSWLAGSTDTQYF
>NA|TRBJ1-3|TRBV28|NA
TGTGCCAGCAGTCCCGGTGGTCTGAGCTCTGGAAACACCATATATTTT
CASSPGGLSSGNTIYF
>NA|TRBJ1-6|TRBV12-3/TRBV12-4|few
TGTGCCAGCAGTTTAGGGGTTAATTCACCCCTCCACTTT
CASSLGVNSPLHF
>NA|TRBJ2-1|TRBV9|few
TGTGCCAGCAGCGTAGAGAGGGAGGGACATCGGGTGGTCTTC
CASSVEREGHRVVF
>NA|TRBJ2-1|TRBV10-2|NA
TGCGCCAGCAGTGAGTCGACAGGACTAGCCTACAATGAGCAGTTCTTC
CASSESTGLAYNEQFF
>NA|TRBJ1-1|TRBV7-2|many
TGTGCCAGCAGCCAGGGACATTTGAACACTGAAGCTTTCTTT
CASSQGHLNTEAFF
>TRBD1|TRBJ1-2|TRBV29-1|NA
TGCAGCGTTGAAGATCCGGTTGGCAGGGGGTCTGGCTACACCTTC
CSVEDPVGRGSGYTF
>NA|TRBJ1-1|TRBV12-3/TRBV12-4|NA
TGTGCCAGCACCACCAAGTGGGCCGGTCCAGCTTTCTTT
CASTTKWAGPAFF
>NA|TRBJ1-2|TRBV7-2|many
TGTGCCAGCAGCTTAATTCCGGGCTATGGCTACACCTTC
CASSLIPGYGYTF
>NA|TRBJ1-2|TRBV20-1|few
TGCAGTGCTAGAGATAGGACCAACTATGGCTACACCTTC
CSARDRTNYGYTF
>NA|TRBJ2-3|TRBV5-1|few
TGCGCCAGCAGCTTCAGGGGCCTCACAGATACGCAGTATTTT
CASSFRGLTDTQYF
>TRBD1|TRBJ2-7|TRBV29-1|NA
TGCAGCGTTGATGGGACAGGGAACTCCTACGAGCAGTACTTC
CSVDGTGNSYEQYF
>NA|TRBJ2-7|TRBV7-2|many
TGTGCCAGCAGCCGCCCGGGGGTTACACTCTACGAGCAGTACTTC
CASSRPGVTLYEQYF
>NA|TRBJ2-1|TRBV27|many
TGTGCCAGCAACCTTTATATGGCGGACAATGAGCAGTTCTTC
CASNLYMADNEQFF
>TRBD1|TRBJ1-3|TRBV4-2|few
TGTGCCAGCAGCCAAGAGGGTCCGCAGGGGGCTTTTTTGGACACCATATATTTT
CASSQEGPQGAFLDTIYF
>NA|TRBJ2-1|TRBV7-9|few
TGTGCCAGCAGCTTAGAAGCAGCGGACGATGAGCAGTTCTTC
CASSLEAADDEQFF
>NA|TRBJ2-1|TRBV7-9|many
TGTGCCAGCAGCGCCCGACCAGTTCTGGGGGTCAATGAGCAGTTCTTC
CASSARPVLGVNEQFF
>NA|TRBJ1-5|TRBV3-1|NA
TGTGCCAGCAGCCAAGAAATGGTTAGCAATCAGCCCCAGCATTTT
CASSQEMVSNQPQHF
>TRBD1|TRBJ1-5|TRBV12-3/TRBV12-4|few
TGTGCCAGCAGCGTAGACTCACCCGGGACAGGGGATATCGGCAATCAGCCCCAGCATTTT
CASSVDSPGTGDIGNQPQHF
>NA|TRBJ1-3|TRBV7-2|many
TGTGCCAGCAGCTTAGCGCTAGGCGGATACTCTGGAAACACCATATATTTT
CASSLALGGYSGNTIYF
>TRBD2|TRBJ2-1|TRBV7-2|NA
TGTGCCAGCAGCCCGGGGGGGGGGGCCCACAATGAGCAGTTCTTC
CASSPGGGAHNEQFF
>NA|TRBJ1-2|TRBV6-1|few
TGTGCCAGCAGTCCCGGCGGGGACCGGGGCTACACCTTC
CASSPGGDRGYTF
>NA|TRBJ1-1|TRBV11-2|NA
TGTGCCAGCAGCTTAGATACCCGACGGGCTGAAGCTTTCTTT
CASSLDTRRAEAFF
>NA|TRBJ2-3|TRBV20-1|NA
TGCGACCGACTAACGGGGAGCACAGATACGCAGTATTTT
CDRLTGSTDTQYF
>NA|TRBJ2-2|TRBV11-2|NA
TGTGCCAGCAGCCCGGGACGGGGAAACACCGGGGAGCTGTTTTTT
CASSPGRGNTGELFF
>NA|TRBJ2-2|TRBV11-2|NA
TGTGCCAGCAGCATCCGGGACAAGGACACCGGGGAGCTGTTTTTT
CASSIRDKDTGELFF